Presented here are 3 T cell receptor beta chains from one specimen sequenced in a study of T cell responses to AZD1222 COVID-19 vaccine. The method was immunoSEQ multiplex PCR; TCRdb's version includes in-frame clones alone and lacks a portion of them. This sample has 70,000 to 90,000 clones, with 90% found just once. The source was peripheral blood, collected on day 0 of AZD1222 vaccination. Every receptor here comes from an adult in good health.

The V call is TRBV20-1, the J call TRBJ2-7, with no clear D. This CDR3 contains 10 residues. V lost 6 bases to trimming and J lost 4 bases, with 7 bases between them. Germline CDR1 DFQATT, CDR2 SNEGSKA (reference sequence). The CDR3 DNA is TGCAGTGCGGACGATTACGAGCAGTACTTC. Its protein is CSADDYEQYF.

The chain has TRBV27 and TRBJ1-5; tentatively, D is TRBD1 (6 bases). Looked up from germline, CDR1 is MNHEY and CDR2 is SMNVEV (reference sequence). The CDR3 length is 17 residues. V dropped 5 bases and J dropped 7 bases, with 24 bases sitting between them. CDR3 region: CASSPRPLQGSGQPQHF. For the CDR3, the DNA is TGTGCCAGCAGTCCGCGACCTCTACAGGGCAGTGGGCAGCCCCAGCATTTT.

The V gene is TRBV6-2 or TRBV6-3, the J gene TRBJ2-7, with TRBD1 matching 7 bases. This CDR3 is 13 amino acids long. J gave up 5 bases and V 5 bases, and 6 bases lay outside the gene matches. The V gene's germline CDR1 is MNHEY and CDR2 SVGEGT. CDR3 nucleotides: TGTGCCAGCAGTAACGACAGGGCCCACGAGCAGTACTTC. Its translation is CASSNDRAHEQYF.